The 15 T cell receptor beta chains presented below share a single source sample, sequenced in a study of cytomegalovirus exposure and HLA in healthy donors. The PCR had 60 Vbeta and 13 Jbeta primers. Repertoires were generated with immunoSEQ multiplex PCR, while TCRdb's copy carries only in-frame clones and drops some. The sample carries roughly 120,000 clones, roughly 60% recorded once. The specimen sequenced was PBMCs. The source of these receptors is a man aged 35-49 years in good health and CMV-seropositive.

This clone was seen a single time. The chain is built from TRBV18 and TRBJ2-1; no firm D call. The V and J ends lost 2 bases and 10 bases respectively, with 12 bases between them. The germline V gene has CDR1 KGHSH and CDR2 LQKENI. This CDR3 region has 13 residues. The CDR3 region has the DNA TGTGCCAGCTCACCAGAAACCTACGCGGAGCAGTTCTTC. Its protein product is CASSPETYAEQFF.

The CDR3 region has the DNA TGCAGCGTCCAAGCGGCCTACACAGATACGCAGTATTTT. This sequence encodes CSVQAAYTDTQYF. The chain couples TRBV29-1 to TRBJ2-3; tentative D call: TRBD2 (5 bases). Germline values: CDR1 SQVTM, CDR2 ANQGSEA. The germline V and J ends were trimmed by 6 bases and 2 bases, with 12 bases remaining between them. The CDR3 is 13 residues long.

CDR3 loop: CASSYSWAGNQPQHF. The DNA of the CDR3 is TGTGCCAGCAGTTACTCGTGGGCTGGGAATCAGCCCCAGCATTTT. V is TRBV6-5 and J is TRBJ1-5, with D hard to call. Germline loops: CDR1 MNHEY, CDR2 SVGAGI. The CDR3 has 15 residues. Between the trimmed V and J ends, which lost 0 bases and 4 bases, there was a span of 10 bases.

This rearrangement joins TRBV27 to TRBJ2-1; D is possibly TRBD1 (5 bases). Germline CDR1 reads MNHEY; CDR2 reads SMNVEV (reference sequence). Trimming left V 2 bases short and J 4 bases short, with 9 bases between. The CDR3 spans 14 residues. CDR3 bases: TGTGCCAGCAGTTTACAGGGATGGTACAATGAGCAGTTCTTC. The encoded protein is CASSLQGWYNEQFF.

Of note for this clone: One junction end disagrees with the germline gene, perhaps due to a read error. The chain is built from TRBV13 and TRBJ2-1; 8 nucleotides match TRBD2. Germline CDR1 and CDR2: PRHDT and FYEKMQ (reference sequence). This CDR3 has 15 residues. The CDR3 DNA is TGTGCCAGCAGGTTAGCGGGGATCCCCTACAATGAGCAGTTCTTC. Residues: CASRLAGIPYNEQFF.

The rearrangement links TRBV6-1 to TRBJ1-2; 7 bases fit TRBD1. CDR3 length: 15 amino acids. The V segment lost 6 bases and the J segment 7 bases; nucleotides outside the gene matches: 14. The germline V gene encodes CDR1 MNHNS and CDR2 SASEGT. The CDR3 coding sequence is TGTGCCAGCAGAAAACAGGGGAATGGGCTGGCTGGCTACACCTTC. Protein sequence: CASRKQGNGLAGYTF.

This clone occurred a few times. The rearrangement uses TRBV6-5 and TRBJ1-2, with 7 bases fitting TRBD1. The trim removed 2 bases at V and 5 bases at J, leaving 8 bases unmatched. This CDR3 contains 15 residues. In germline, CDR1 is MNHEY, CDR2 SVGAGI. The CDR3 region has the DNA TGTGCCAGCAGTTACATCGGCAGGGGGACTTATGGCTACACCTTC. Amino acid sequence: CASSYIGRGTYGYTF.

This clone was detected only a few times. Other nucleotide sequences from this sample produce the same CDR3. The chain has TRBV11-2 and TRBJ2-7, with D possibly being TRBD1 (5 bases). The CDR3 covers 13 residues. Germline V gives CDR1 SGHAT, CDR2 FQNNGV. V lost 2 bases to trimming and J lost 2 bases, with 7 bases between them. CDR3 residues: CASSLTGAYEQYF. The CDR3 bases are TGTGCCAGCAGCTTAACAGGAGCCTACGAGCAGTACTTC.

This clone has only a few counts. The chain has TRBV6-1 and TRBJ2-2; TRBD2 is a possible D gene (5 bases). This CDR3 is built from 14 residues. V gave up 7 bases and J gave up 5 bases, with 14 bases separating them. Germline values: CDR1 MNHNS, CDR2 SASEGT. DNA of the CDR3: TGTGCCAGCATACGGGAAAAATATACCGGGGAGCTGTTTTTT. This sequence encodes CASIREKYTGELFF.

This clone was seen only a few times. This rearrangement joins TRBV5-1 to TRBJ2-5, with no clear D. The J call may be faulty, since TRBJ2-7 better matches the DNA end. CDR1 and CDR2 (germline): SGHRS, YFSETQ. The length of the CDR3 is 13 residues. In DNA form, the CDR3 reads TGCGCCAGCAGCTTGGAACAGAGCTACGAGCAGTACTTC. The encoded protein is CASSLEQSYEQYF.

The chain carries TRBV5-1 and TRBJ2-3, with a possible D match to TRBD2 (5 bases). V was pared by 5 bases and J by 3 bases, with 19 bases between. CDR1 SGHRS and CDR2 YFSETQ come from the germline V gene. This CDR3 comprises 16 residues. The CDR3 DNA reads TGCGCCAGCAGTCCCAACAGCGGAGTACGTACAGATACGCAGTATTTT. Its translation: CASSPNSGVRTDTQYF. Using reference TRBV5-1 and TRBJ2-3 for the parts outside the CDR3, the full variable domain is KAGVTQTPRYLIKTRGQQVTLSCSPISGHRSVSWYQQTPGQGLQFLFEYFSETQRNKGNFPGRFSGRQFSNSRSEMNVSTLELGDSALYLCASSPNSGVRTDTQYFGPGTRLTVL.

CDR3 protein: CASSEANNSPLHF. The CDR3 DNA sequence: TGTGCCAGCAGTGAAGCGAATAATTCACCCCTCCACTTT. The V gene is TRBV25-1, the J gene TRBJ1-6; D not certain. This CDR3 has 13 residues. Germline loops: CDR1 MGHDK, CDR2 SYGVNS. V lost 2 bases to trimming and J lost 5 bases, with 4 bases between them.

The chain employs TRBV4-3 and TRBJ1-1; a weak D match, TRBD1 (5 bases). V lost 0 bases, J lost 10 bases, and 6 bases lay in between. CDR3 size: 11 residues. Germline loops: CDR1 LGHNA, CDR2 YSLEER. This CDR3 is CASSQEGRAFF. The CDR3 DNA reads as TGCGCCAGCAGCCAAGAGGGGCGAGCTTTCTTT.

The chain employs TRBV5-4 and TRBJ2-3; 10 bases line up with TRBD2. This CDR3 spans 15 amino acids. Trimming took 3 bases from V and 1 from J; bases not matched to a gene: 2. Germline V gene sequence: CDR1 SGHNT, CDR2 YYREEE (reference sequence). DNA for the CDR3: TGTGCCAGCAGCTCGAGCGGGGGGGGCACAGATACGCAGTATTTT. Its translation: CASSSSGGGTDTQYF.

The chain carries TRBV5-6 and TRBJ1-2; maybe TRBD1 (5 bases). Looked up from germline, CDR1 is SGHDT and CDR2 is YYEEEE. The CDR3 is 15 residues long. V lost 2 bases, J lost 4 bases, and 15 bases lay in between. CDR3: CASSFPLEGPYGYTF. The CDR3, as DNA: TGTGCCAGCAGCTTCCCTCTGGAGGGGCCCTATGGCTACACCTTC.